Listed below are T cell receptor beta chains from one sample, sequenced in a study of T cells in Graves' hyperthyroidism and ophthalmopathy. From the multiplex PCR reads, TCRdb called clonotypes with MiXCR, one entry per CDR3 protein. The sample consists of hundreds of thousands of distinct CDR3 sequences, around 15% of them appearing once. The sample taken for sequencing was blood. The source is a woman aged 18-35 years with Graves' hyperthyroidism. Each CDR3 is given with its conserved first and last residue. The order of the fields is J gene, D gene, V gene, clone size, CDR3 protein, CDR3 DNA. A D gene is named only where the DNA matches it firmly. Not every row has a clone size; where given, it reads once, few, many or a size class.

>TRBJ1-1|.|TRBV29-1|few
CSVEGGGTEAFF
TGCAGCGTTGAAGGTGGGGGCACTGAAGCTTTCTTT
>TRBJ2-2|.|TRBV5-1|many
CASSHRWGTGELFF
TGCGCCAGCAGCCACCGGTGGGGGACCGGGGAGCTGTTTTTT
>TRBJ1-2|.|TRBV7-2|few
CASSQYRQSYGYTF
TGTGCCAGCAGCCAATACAGACAGAGCTATGGCTACACCTTC
>TRBJ2-7|TRBD2|TRBV30|many
CAWSAAGGYEQYF
TGTGCCTGGAGTGCGGCGGGAGGCTACGAGCAGTACTTC
>TRBJ2-5|.|TRBV6-1|many
CASSPGNSGSRETQYF
TGTGCCAGCAGCCCCGGTAATAGCGGATCCCGTGAGACCCAGTACTTC
>TRBJ2-5|TRBD2|TRBV20-1|many
CSARGLGLAGLYQETQYF
TGCAGTGCTAGGGGCCTAGGCCTAGCGGGACTTTACCAAGAGACCCAGTACTTC
>TRBJ1-2|.|TRBV20-1|.
CSARDGGSANYGYTF
TGCAGTGCTAGAGATGGTGGGAGTGCTAACTATGGCTACACCTTC
>TRBJ2-5|TRBD1|TRBV28|many
CASSSWGQGAGETQYF
TGTGCCAGCAGTTCATGGGGACAGGGGGCAGGGGAGACCCAGTACTTC
>TRBJ2-4|TRBD2|TRBV18|once
CASSLLSPLAKSQGGKNIQYF
TGTGCCAGCTCACTACTTAGTCCACTAGCGAAGAGTCAGGGCGGCAAAAACATTCAGTACTTC
>TRBJ2-7|TRBD2|TRBV20-1|many
CSARLRENEQYF
TGCAGTGCTAGGTTGCGGGAGAACGAGCAGTACTTC
>TRBJ2-3|TRBD2|TRBV5-8|many
CASSLGLAGAANTDTQYF
TGTGCCAGCAGCTTGGGACTAGCGGGGGCCGCTAACACAGATACGCAGTATTTT
>TRBJ2-7|.|TRBV20-1|many
CSARPHSGPKSYEQYF
TGCAGTGCTAGACCACACAGCGGGCCCAAGTCCTACGAGCAGTACTTC
>TRBJ2-1|.|TRBV4-3|many
CASSQTVGDRNEQFF
TGCGCCAGCAGCCAAACCGTGGGGGATCGCAATGAGCAGTTCTTC
>TRBJ2-7|.|TRBV11-2|many
CASLGGVSYEQYF
TGTGCCAGCTTAGGCGGGGTTTCCTACGAGCAGTACTTC
>TRBJ2-1|TRBD2|TRBV6-2/TRBV6-3|many
CASRDASAGGRNEQFF
TGTGCCAGCAGAGACGCGTCGGCGGGAGGGAGAAATGAGCAGTTCTTC
>TRBJ2-7|.|TRBV7-9|many
CASIVDGAYEQYF
TGTGCCAGCATTGTCGACGGAGCCTACGAGCAGTACTTC
>TRBJ1-1|.|TRBV11-1|many
CASSYTRNTEAFF
TGTGCCAGCAGCTATACCAGGAACACTGAAGCTTTCTTT
>TRBJ2-1|.|TRBV7-6|few
CASSLEAGARQFF
TGTGCCAGCAGCTTAGAGGCGGGGGCGCGGCAGTTCTTC
>TRBJ2-5|.|TRBV20-1|many
CSATPLFGRQETQYF
TGCAGTGCTACCCCTCTTTTCGGGAGACAGGAGACCCAGTACTTC
>TRBJ2-7|TRBD2|TRBV14|few
CASSRAITSGRSYEQYF
TGTGCCAGCAGCCGCGCCATAACTAGCGGGCGCTCCTACGAGCAGTACTTC
>TRBJ1-1|.|TRBV20-1|few
CSARDFSGNTEAFF
TGCAGTGCTAGAGATTTTTCCGGGAACACTGAAGCTTTCTTT
>TRBJ2-1|TRBD2|TRBV20-1|many
CSARGTSKYNEQFF
TGCAGTGCTAGAGGGACTAGCAAATACAATGAGCAGTTCTTC
>TRBJ1-4|TRBD1|TRBV10-2|few
CASSSPGTANEKLFF
TGCGCCAGCAGCTCCCCCGGGACAGCAAATGAAAAACTGTTTTTT
>TRBJ2-5|TRBD2|TRBV3-1|few
CASSQRTSGRKETQYF
TGTGCCAGCAGCCAACGGACTAGCGGGAGAAAAGAGACCCAGTACTTC
>TRBJ2-2|.|TRBV18|many
CASSQASLNTGELFF
TGTGCCAGCTCACAGGCTAGCCTGAACACCGGGGAGCTGTTTTTT
>TRBJ2-1|.|TRBV2|many
CASTPGNEQFF
TGTGCCAGCACCCCTGGGAATGAGCAGTTCTTC
>TRBJ2-1|TRBD2|TRBV7-9|.
CASSLGREGQFF
TGTGCCAGCAGCTTAGGTCGGGAGGGCCAGTTCTTC
>TRBJ1-5|.|TRBV30|few
CAWSPWTDSNQPQHF
TGTGCCTGGAGTCCCTGGACAGATAGCAATCAGCCCCAGCATTTT
>TRBJ2-7|.|TRBV13|many
CASSLLLASEEQYF
TGTGCCAGCAGCTTACTCCTGGCTAGCGAGGAGCAGTACTTC
>TRBJ2-7|.|TRBV29-1|few
CSVDGDGGRYEQYF
TGCAGCGTTGACGGGGACGGGGGTAGGTACGAGCAGTACTTC
>TRBJ2-1|.|TRBV18|few
CASSRIRQAQTVGHEQFF
TGTGCCAGCTCACGGATAAGGCAGGCCCAAACAGTAGGCCATGAGCAGTTCTTC
>TRBJ2-1|.|TRBV20-1|many
CSAIRPGPYNEQFF
TGCAGTGCTATCCGACCGGGACCCTACAATGAGCAGTTCTTC
>TRBJ2-7|.|TRBV7-9|many
CASSDLQMGAQDEQYF
TGTGCCAGCAGCGATCTTCAAATGGGGGCCCAAGACGAGCAGTACTTC
>TRBJ2-3|.|TRBV20-1|few
CSARTTDTQYF
TGCAGTGCAAGGACGACAGATACGCAGTATTTT
>TRBJ2-7|.|TRBV7-9|many
CASSFSVGFGSEQYF
TGTGCCAGCAGCTTTTCGGTGGGGTTCGGCTCGGAGCAGTACTTC
>TRBJ2-1|TRBD2|TRBV20-1|.
CSARDGTRNEQFF
TGCAGTGCTAGAGATGGGACTAGGAATGAGCAGTTCTTC
>TRBJ2-7|.|TRBV2|few
CASISGTSYEQYF
TGTGCCAGCATCTCCGGGACATCCTACGAGCAGTACTTC
>TRBJ2-3|.|TRBV27|many
CASSLHRRSSTDTQYF
TGTGCCAGCAGTTTACATCGTAGGTCTAGCACAGATACGCAGTATTTT
>TRBJ1-5|.|TRBV5-5|many
CASSNFRGGTGNQPQHF
TGTGCCAGCAGCAACTTTAGGGGAGGAACGGGCAATCAGCCCCAGCATTTT
>TRBJ1-2|.|TRBV7-2|few
CASILGGVLNYGYTF
TGTGCCAGCATACTAGGCGGCGTCTTGAACTATGGCTACACCTTC
>TRBJ1-4|.|TRBV28|few
CASSPSWRVEKLFF
TGTGCCAGCAGTCCTTCTTGGAGGGTTGAAAAACTGTTTTTT
>TRBJ2-2|.|TRBV2|few
CASIPGEVTGELFF
TGTGCCAGCATTCCAGGGGAGGTCACCGGGGAGCTGTTTTTT
>TRBJ2-7|.|TRBV7-8|many
CASSSPRTASYEQYF
TGTGCCAGCAGCTCACCTAGGACAGCCTCCTACGAGCAGTACTTC
>TRBJ2-1|.|TRBV20-1|many
CSALMTRYNEQFF
TGCAGTGCCCTAATGACTCGCTACAATGAGCAGTTCTTC
>TRBJ2-1|.|TRBV6-2/TRBV6-3|.
CASSYDGGSYNEQFF
TGTGCCAGCAGTTACGATGGGGGCTCCTACAATGAGCAGTTCTTC
>TRBJ2-7|TRBD1|TRBV19|many
CASSTGTGEYEQYF
TGTGCCAGTAGTACCGGGACAGGGGAGTACGAGCAGTACTTC